This TCR beta chain derives from a study of T cell responses to AZD1222 COVID-19 vaccine. Germline V gene data show CDR1 as KGHDR and CDR2 as SFDVKD. Trimming pared 1 base from V and 0 bases from J, leaving 12 bases between. The CDR3 contains 17 residues. Data came from immunoSEQ multiplex PCR; TCRdb stores just in-frame clones and leaves some out. In the table there are 90,000 to 100,000 clones, roughly 91% of which are singletons. This clone was counted a single time. This clonotype was sampled from an adult in good health. The chain joins TRBV24-1 to TRBJ2-1; D may be TRBD2 (5 bases). Here the sequenced sample was peripheral blood, taken on day 0 of AZD1222 vaccination. This chain's CDR3 is CATSDFARGSSYNEQFF. The CDR3, as DNA: TGTGCCACCAGTGATTTTGCCAGAGGGAGCTCCTACAATGAGCAGTTCTTC.